A selection of T cell receptor beta chains follows, all from one sample in a study of OX40 agonist ivuxolimab in advanced cancers. Sequencing used immunoSEQ multiplex PCR; TCRdb keeps in-frame clones, though not all of them. The sample has about 80,000 clones, roughly 88% seen once; the top ten hold more than 1.5%. The sequencing here drew on CD4+ or CD8+ T cells sorted from blood, taken in a trial of the OX40 agonist ivuxolimab. These receptors came from an adult with an advanced solid tumor such as melanoma, head and neck, liver or kidney cancer. Both conserved end residues are part of each CDR3. A D gene is named only where the DNA matches it firmly. Where a row states a size, it is once, few, many or the class of an expanded clone; other rows omit it.

-	TRBV29-1	-	TRBJ2-7	TGCAGCGTTGATGGGTCGGGAGACGTCGAGCAGTACTTC	CSVDGSGDVEQYF
-	TRBV10-3	TRBD2	TRBJ2-7	TGTGCCATCAGTAAGACTAGCGGGGCTAACTACGAGCAGTACTTC	CAISKTSGANYEQYF
-	TRBV27	-	TRBJ2-1	TGTGCCAGCAGTGGACAGTTCAATGAGCAGTTCTTC	CASSGQFNEQFF
-	TRBV9	-	TRBJ2-5	TGTGCCAGCAGCGTAGCGGGTCTGGACCAAGAGACCCAGTACTTC	CASSVAGLDQETQYF
-	TRBV4-3	-	TRBJ2-1	TGCGCCAGCAGCTTGCGGGGTGGGCTCCCCAATGAGCAGTTCTTC	CASSLRGGLPNEQFF
-	TRBV10-3	TRBD2	TRBJ2-2	TGTGCCATCACCCCGGGACTAGAGAACACCGGGGAGCTGTTTTTT	CAITPGLENTGELFF
once	TRBV11-2	TRBD1	TRBJ2-3	TGTGCCAGCAGCTTAGGGACAGGGGCTGTCGGTACGCAGTATTTT	CASSLGTGAVGTQYF
-	TRBV5-1	-	TRBJ2-2	TGCGCCAGCAGCCCAAGAAGGACATTCACCGGGGAGCTGTTTTTT	CASSPRRTFTGELFF
few	TRBV19	-	TRBJ1-3	TGTGCCAGTACCGGGCCCAACTCTGGAAACACCATATATTTT	CASTGPNSGNTIYF
-	TRBV28	-	TRBJ1-2	TGTGCCAGCAGTCCCTCACACAGGGAGAGCTACACCTTC	CASSPSHRESYTF
-	TRBV9	TRBD2	TRBJ2-7	TGTGCCAGCAGCGTCTCGACAGCGGGGGCGCGTTACGAGCAGTACTTC	CASSVSTAGARYEQYF
-	TRBV11-2	-	TRBJ2-5	TGTGCCAGCAGCTCCAGCCCACGGTATCAAGAGACCCAGTACTTC	CASSSSPRYQETQYF
-	TRBV5-1	-	TRBJ1-1	TGCGCCAGCAGCTTGCACCTCACGAACACTGAAGCTTTCTTT	CASSLHLTNTEAFF
-	TRBV30	TRBD1	TRBJ2-3	TGTGCCTGGAGTAAAAGACAGGGGGGGACAGATACGCAGTATTTT	CAWSKRQGGTDTQYF
-	TRBV5-6	-	TRBJ2-5	TGTGCCAGCAGCTTGAGGCCGGGACCCAGAGTGGAAGAGACCCAGTACTTC	CASSLRPGPRVEETQYF
-	TRBV7-3	-	TRBJ2-3	TGTGCCAGCAGCCCCTTACCCTCGGGGGGCCTCACAGATACGCAGTATTTT	CASSPLPSGGLTDTQYF
-	TRBV5-1	-	TRBJ2-2	TGCGCCAGCAGCGCGGGACACTCGAACACCGGGGAGCTGTTTTTT	CASSAGHSNTGELFF
-	TRBV6-1	-	TRBJ2-7	TGTGCCAGCAGTGAAACGGCAGGGAGGTACGAGCAGTACTTC	CASSETAGRYEQYF